The 32 T cell receptor beta chains given below trace back to one sample, sequenced in a study of cytomegalovirus exposure and HLA in healthy donors. In the PCR, 60 Vbeta and 13 Jbeta primers were used. The repertoire was sequenced with immunoSEQ multiplex PCR; TCRdb's copy has only in-frame clones and lacks some. In the table there are around 110,000 clones, around 81% of which are singletons. Specimen: PBMCs. These receptors all come from a woman younger than 45 in good health and CMV-seronegative.

The gene calls are TRBV28 and TRBJ1-1; D perhaps matches TRBD1 (5 bases). CDR1 and CDR2 from the germline V gene are MDHEN and SYDVKM. V shed 3 bases and J shed 3 bases, with 8 bases lying between them. The CDR3 has 13 residues. CDR3 amino acids: CASSFDSYTEAFF. CDR3 sequence (DNA): TGTGCCAGCAGTTTTGACAGTTACACTGAAGCTTTCTTT.

This clone was seen only a few times. The CDR3 here is CASRAGTDNSPLHF. The CDR3 region has the DNA TGTGCCAGCAGGGCCGGGACAGATAATTCACCCCTCCACTTT. The chain uses TRBV6-1 and TRBJ1-6; 7 positions match TRBD1. Trimming removed 6 bases from V and 5 bases from J; junction bases left unmatched: 4. The CDR3 sequence is 14 residues long. The germline V gene encodes CDR1 MNHNS and CDR2 SASEGT.

This clone was seen just once. The genes are TRBV28 and TRBJ1-5, with D tentatively TRBD1 (5 bases). V lost 3 bases to trimming and J lost 7 bases, with 13 bases between them. The CDR3 has 14 residues. Germline CDR1 reads MDHEN; CDR2 reads SYDVKM. Here the CDR3 DNA reads TGTGCCAGCAGTTTCCGGGGGGAAGGCCAGCCCCAGCATTTT. Protein product: CASSFRGEGQPQHF.

This chain connects TRBV10-2 to TRBJ2-7, with 12 bases that match TRBD1. Losses at the gene ends were 7 bases for V and 3 bases for J; bases not matched to a gene: 7. Germline CDR1 WSHSY, CDR2 SAAADI. The CDR3 is 15 residues long. The CDR3 nucleotides read TGCGCCAGCACATGGGGGACAGGGGGCTTCTACGAGCAGTACTTC. Translating gives CASTWGTGGFYEQYF.

This clone turned up a few times. This rearrangement joins TRBV5-6 to TRBJ2-1, with 7 bases lining up with TRBD2. The CDR3 extends over 15 amino acids. Losses at the gene ends were 0 bases for V and 12 bases for J; bases not matched to a gene: 12. From germline, CDR1 is SGHDT and CDR2 YYEEEE. CDR3 protein: CASSLGGGSKLGQFF. Here the CDR3 DNA reads TGTGCCAGCAGCTTGGGGGGCGGGAGTAAATTGGGGCAGTTCTTC.

The chain combines TRBV10-3 with TRBJ2-4; no reliable D call. CDR1 and CDR2 from the germline V gene are ENHRY and SYGVKD. V dropped 0 bases and J dropped 6 bases, with 9 bases sitting between them. The CDR3 covers 14 residues. The CDR3 here is CAISESDGTNIQYF. The DNA of the CDR3 is TGTGCCATCAGTGAGTCTGATGGCACAAACATTCAGTACTTC.

In the case of this clone: The identical CDR3 is also encoded by other nucleotide sequences in the sample. The V gene is TRBV5-6, the J gene TRBJ2-7, with 7 bases aligning to TRBD2. The CDR3 has 14 amino acids. The junction had 5 bases not matched to a gene; V was cut back by 2 bases and J by 3 bases. Per germline, CDR1 SGHDT and CDR2 YYEEEE. CDR3 region: CASSLGAGFYEQYF. In DNA form, the CDR3 reads TGTGCCAGCAGCTTAGGAGCGGGGTTCTACGAGCAGTACTTC.

This clone was counted a few times. This chain connects TRBV28 to TRBJ2-3; 9 bases map to TRBD2. The CDR3 covers 15 residues. V lost 5 bases and J lost 2; bases outside the gene matches: 5. CDR1 is MDHEN and CDR2 is SYDVKM in the germline V gene. CDR3 coding DNA: TGTGCCAGCAGTCGCGCTAGCGGGGCCACAGATACGCAGTATTTT. This codes for CASSRASGATDTQYF.

The chain uses TRBV7-2 and TRBJ2-1, with D tentatively TRBD2 (5 bases). CDR1 is SGHTA and CDR2 is FQGNSA in the germline V gene. The germline V and J ends were trimmed by 0 bases and 8 bases, with 8 bases remaining between them. The CDR3 length is 13 residues. CDR3 DNA sequence: TGTGCCAGCAGCTTAGCGGGAGTAGATGAGCAGTTCTTC. This codes for CASSLAGVDEQFF.

The chain combines TRBV30 with TRBJ1-1; D may be TRBD1 (6 bases). The CDR3 consists of 13 residues. Germline V gene data show CDR1 as GTSNPN and CDR2 as SVGIG (reference sequence). V was trimmed by 0 bases and J by 8 bases, leaving 13 bases between them. The CDR3 loop is CAWSVGQGFEAFF. The CDR3 region has the DNA TGTGCCTGGAGTGTCGGGCAGGGGTTCGAAGCTTTCTTT.

The V call is TRBV27, the J call TRBJ1-5; maybe TRBD1 (5 bases). V was pared by 5 bases and J by 1 base, with 12 bases between. The germline CDR1 and CDR2 sequences are MNHEY and SMNVEV (reference sequence). The CDR3 extends over 15 amino acids. CDR3 region: CASSPDSASNQPQHF. The CDR3 nucleotides are TGTGCCAGCAGTCCTGACAGTGCGAGCAATCAGCCCCAGCATTTT.

The chain joins TRBV14 to TRBJ2-3; the match to TRBD1 covers 9 bases. With V trimmed by 6 bases and J by 2 bases, 9 bases remained unmatched. This CDR3 region has 16 residues. CDR1 and CDR2 from the germline V gene are SGHDN and FVKESK. This chain's CDR3 is CASSRQGGQFTDTQYF. The CDR3 nucleotides are TGTGCCAGCAGTCGACAGGGGGGCCAATTCACAGATACGCAGTATTTT.

This chain joins TRBV4-3 and TRBJ2-7, with TRBD1 identical over 7 bases. J gave up 5 bases and V 1 base, and 2 bases lay outside the gene matches. CDR3 length: 13 residues. The germline CDR1 and CDR2 sequences are LGHNA and YSLEER. DNA for the CDR3: TGCGCCAGCAGCCAAGGACAGGGCCACGAGCAGTACTTC. Translating gives CASSQGQGHEQYF.

The J gene is TRBJ2-7, the V gene TRBV28; D is possibly TRBD1 (6 bases). V lost 5 bases, J lost 4 bases, and 12 bases lay in between. The CDR3 contains 13 residues. Germline V lookup: CDR1 MDHEN, CDR2 SYDVKM. CDR3 sequence (DNA): TGTGCCAGCAGTCCGTGGACAGATTACGAGCAGTACTTC. This translates into CASSPWTDYEQYF.

On this clone: Within the sample, other DNA sequences also encode this same CDR3. The gene calls are TRBV6-1 and TRBJ2-7, with 9 bases lining up with TRBD1. The germline CDR1 and CDR2 sequences are MNHNS and SASEGT. The CDR3 contains 15 residues. The V gene end was trimmed by 3 bases and the J gene end by 4 bases; junction bases not matched to a gene: 7. CDR3 amino acids: CASSEGGTGMYEQYF. CDR3 nucleotides: TGTGCCAGCAGTGAGGGAGGGACAGGGATGTACGAGCAGTACTTC.

The chain has TRBV7-8 and TRBJ2-7, with 14 bases matching TRBD2. Germline V gene sequence: CDR1 SGHVS, CDR2 FQNEAQ. The CDR3 extends over 19 amino acids. The trim removed 0 bases at V and 0 bases at J, leaving 7 bases unmatched. CDR3 nucleotide sequence: TGTGCCAGCAGCTTAGCGGTGACTAGCGGGAGGGCCGGCTCCTACGAGCAGTACTTC. Protein: CASSLAVTSGRAGSYEQYF.

This clone showed up just a few times. The chain joins TRBV7-8 to TRBJ2-1; 9 bases are a match to TRBD1. The germline CDR1 and CDR2 sequences are SGHVS and FQNEAQ. V lost 5 bases and J lost 6; bases outside the gene matches: 8. The CDR3 length is 15 residues. DNA for the CDR3: TGTGCCAGCAGCCCAGGGACAGGGCTCGTCAATGAGCAGTTCTTC. It codes for CASSPGTGLVNEQFF.

The chain links TRBV27 to TRBJ2-1, with a possible D match to TRBD2 (6 bases). The CDR3 is 16 amino acids. From germline, CDR1 is MNHEY and CDR2 SMNVEV (reference sequence). V was shortened by 4 bases and J by 6 bases, with 19 bases between the two germline ends. The CDR3 nucleotides read TGTGCCAGCAGTTCGACTAGTTTCTCCTCATTCAATGAGCAGTTCTTC. Translating gives CASSSTSFSSFNEQFF.

This chain uses TRBV28 with TRBJ2-7, with D maybe TRBD2 (5 bases). Trimming stripped 3 bases from V and 7 bases from J, with 10 bases between. Germline values: CDR1 MDHEN, CDR2 SYDVKM. The CDR3 has 12 residues. The CDR3 sequence is CASSFPQREQYF. The DNA for the CDR3 is TGTGCCAGCAGTTTCCCCCAGCGGGAGCAGTACTTC.

The chain couples TRBV11-2 to TRBJ2-7; TRBD2 is a possible D gene (6 bases). This CDR3 is 14 amino acids long. In germline, CDR1 is SGHAT, CDR2 FQNNGV. Trimming removed 5 bases from V and 0 bases from J, with 11 bases in between. This CDR3 reads CASSQASVSYEQYF. The CDR3 DNA sequence: TGTGCCAGCAGCCAGGCTAGCGTCTCCTACGAGCAGTACTTC.

The chain uses TRBV28 and TRBJ1-5; 11 nucleotides align to TRBD1. This CDR3 is 15 amino acids long. Germline lookup yields CDR1 MDHEN and CDR2 SYDVKM. V was pared by 3 bases and J by 6 bases, with 4 bases of the junction left unmatched. The CDR3 is CASSLGQGVSQPQHF. The CDR3 coding sequence is TGTGCCAGCAGTTTGGGACAGGGGGTCAGTCAGCCCCAGCATTTT. The full variable domain, completed using reference TRBV28 and TRBJ1-5, is DVKVTQSSRYLVKRTGEKVFLECVQDMDHENMFWYRQDPGLGLRLIYFSYDVKMKEKGDIPEGYSVSREKKERFSLILESASTNQTSMYLCASSLGQGVSQPQHFGDGTRLSIL.

The rearrangement uses TRBV19 and TRBJ1-3; D may be TRBD1 (6 bases). Germline loops: CDR1 LNHDA, CDR2 SQIVND (reference sequence). The CDR3 has 14 amino acids. Trimming removed 5 bases at V and 9 bases at J, with 17 bases between. The CDR3 sequence is CASSLLQGKGTIYF. CDR3 nucleotides: TGTGCCAGTAGTCTACTACAGGGAAAAGGCACCATATATTTT.

The sample holds a few counts of this clone. The V call is TRBV19, the J call TRBJ2-3; D might be TRBD2 (5 bases). Trimming removed 9 bases at V and 1 base at J, with 17 bases between. This CDR3 region has 15 residues. In germline, CDR1 is LNHDA, CDR2 SQIVND (reference sequence). The CDR3 region has the DNA TGTGCCAGCCGGCTCGTGGGAGTAGGCACAGATACGCAGTATTTT. It translates to CASRLVGVGTDTQYF.

About this clone itself: Since a far larger clone is one base different, this is likely a read error. The J gene is TRBJ2-1, the V gene TRBV6-1; 11 nucleotides match TRBD2. The CDR3 spans 14 residues. Germline loops: CDR1 MNHNS, CDR2 SASEGT. J was trimmed by 7 bases and V by 1 base; bases with no gene match: 0. In nucleotides, the CDR3 is TGTGCCAGCAGTGAAGGACTAGCGGGAAATGAGCAGTTCTTC. Protein sequence: CASSEGLAGNEQFF.

This clone was counted a few times. V is TRBV2 and J is TRBJ1-5; D might be TRBD1 (6 bases). The germline V gene has CDR1 SNHLY and CDR2 FYNNEI. The CDR3 consists of 15 residues. With 7 bases removed from V and 6 bases from J, the gap between germline ends came to 19 bases. CDR3 residues: CASNGGGGKFQPQHF. The DNA of the CDR3 is TGTGCCAGCAATGGAGGGGGGGGAAAGTTTCAGCCCCAGCATTTT.

This clone has more than one count but fewer than ten. The chain joins TRBV19 to TRBJ2-5, with TRBD2 as a possible D gene (6 bases). The CDR3 runs to 13 residues. Per the germline V gene, CDR1 is LNHDA and CDR2 is SQIVND (reference sequence). Trimming stripped 2 bases from V and 4 bases from J, with 8 bases between. CDR3 residues: CASSILEGETQYF. The CDR3 DNA sequence: TGTGCCAGTAGTATATTGGAGGGAGAGACCCAGTACTTC.

This CDR3 reads CASKWLAGAGELFF. The CDR3 nucleotides are TGTGCCAGCAAGTGGCTAGCGGGAGCCGGGGAGCTGTTTTTT. V gene TRBV27 combines with J gene TRBJ2-2; 10 nucleotides line up with TRBD2. Unmatched junction bases numbered 5, after V lost 7 bases and J lost 6 bases. Germline loops: CDR1 MNHEY, CDR2 SMNVEV (reference sequence). The CDR3 is made up of 14 amino acids.

The V gene is TRBV7-9, the J gene TRBJ2-1; D is ambiguous. Trimming removed 5 bases at V and 9 bases at J, with 20 bases between. Germline CDR1 and CDR2: SEHNR and FQNEAQ (reference sequence). This CDR3 comprises 15 residues. CDR3 sequence: CASSHPDTWRFEQFF. The CDR3 region has the DNA TGTGCCAGCAGCCATCCCGACACGTGGCGCTTTGAGCAGTTCTTC.

The chain employs TRBV30 and TRBJ2-7, with TRBD1 matching 9 bases. V lost 8 bases and J lost 3; bases outside the gene matches: 5. Germline V CDR1 and CDR2: GTSNPN, SVGIG (reference sequence). CDR3 length: 12 amino acids. CDR3 loop: CAGRDRDYEQYF. The CDR3 DNA reads as TGTGCCGGAAGGGACAGGGACTACGAGCAGTACTTC.

This clone was detected a few times. The chain recombines TRBV14 with TRBJ2-5; 11 positions match TRBD1. Germline-derived CDR1 and CDR2 are SGHDN and FVKESK. Trimming at V came to 5 bases and at J to 5 bases, leaving 16 bases not matched to a gene. CDR3 length: 18 residues. The CDR3 sequence: CASSSRTGGYWRLETQYF. CDR3 coding DNA: TGTGCCAGCAGCTCGCGGACAGGGGGCTATTGGAGGTTGGAGACCCAGTACTTC.

The rearrangement links TRBV5-1 to TRBJ2-5; D possibly corresponds to TRBD1 (5 bases). The assigned J gene may be wrong: the sequence end matches TRBJ2-7 better. Germline CDR1 and CDR2: SGHRS and YFSETQ. The CDR3 has 14 amino acids. CDR3 nucleotide sequence: TGCGCCAGCAGCTTTGTGGCAGGGTCCCACGAGCAGTACTTC. Translating gives CASSFVAGSHEQYF.

The chain is built from TRBV15 and TRBJ2-5; possible D gene TRBD2, 5 bases. Judging by the DNA end, TRBJ2-7 fits better; the J call may be wrong. The CDR3 totals 14 residues. Germline V gene lookup returns CDR1 LNHNV and CDR2 YYDKDF (reference sequence). The CDR3 here is CATSRDSVGYEQYF. In DNA form, the CDR3 reads TGTGCCACCAGCAGAGATAGCGTCGGCTACGAGCAGTACTTC.